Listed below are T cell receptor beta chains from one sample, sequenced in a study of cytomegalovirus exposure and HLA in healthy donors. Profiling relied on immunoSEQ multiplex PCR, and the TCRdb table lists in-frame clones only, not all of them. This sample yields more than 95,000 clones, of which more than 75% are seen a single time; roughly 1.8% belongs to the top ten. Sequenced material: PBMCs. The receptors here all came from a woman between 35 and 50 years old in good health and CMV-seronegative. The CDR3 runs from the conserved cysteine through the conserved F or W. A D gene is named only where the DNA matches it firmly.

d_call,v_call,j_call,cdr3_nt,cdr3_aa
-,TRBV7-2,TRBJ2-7,TGTGCCAGCAGCCAGACTAGTTACGAGCAGTACTTC,CASSQTSYEQYF
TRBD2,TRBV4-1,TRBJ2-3,TGCGCCAGCAGCCAAGATGACGTTACTAGCGGATCCACAGATACGCAGTATTTT,CASSQDDVTSGSTDTQYF
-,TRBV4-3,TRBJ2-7,TGCGCCAGCAGCCAAGAAGTGTCAGTTTCATTCTACGAGCAGTACTTC,CASSQEVSVSFYEQYF
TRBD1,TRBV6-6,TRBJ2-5,TGTGCCAGCAGTGGACAGGGAGGCCAAGAGACCCAGTACTTC,CASSGQGGQETQYF
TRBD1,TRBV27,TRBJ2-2,TGTGCCAGCAGTTTAGTCGACAGGGGGTTCACCGGGGAGCTGTTTTTT,CASSLVDRGFTGELFF
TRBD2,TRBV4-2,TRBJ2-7,TGTGCCAGCAGCCTCCCCGGGACTAGCGGTCCCTACGAGCAGTACTTC,CASSLPGTSGPYEQYF
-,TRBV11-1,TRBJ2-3,TGTGCCATCATGGACTACCCTCCCGGGGCCCCCACAGATACGCAGTATTTT,CAIMDYPPGAPTDTQYF
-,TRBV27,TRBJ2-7,TGTGCCAGCAGTGCGCCCCGAATAGGGGGTGACCCGGTCGAGCAGTACTTC,CASSAPRIGGDPVEQYF
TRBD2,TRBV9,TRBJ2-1,TGTGCCAGCAGCGCACTAGCGGACTACAATGAGCAGTTCTTC,CASSALADYNEQFF
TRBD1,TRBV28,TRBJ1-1,TGTGCCAGCAGTTTAACGGGACAGGGGGGGTCAGAGGACACTGAAGCTTTCTTT,CASSLTGQGGSEDTEAFF
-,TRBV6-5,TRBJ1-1,TGTGCCAGCAGCCCTAAGACTCGCGCAAACACTGAAGCTTTCTTT,CASSPKTRANTEAFF
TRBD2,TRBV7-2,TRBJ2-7,TGTGCCAGCAGCTTACCCCAGGGCGGGGGGGGCTACGAGCAGTACTTC,CASSLPQGGGGYEQYF
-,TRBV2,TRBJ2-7,TGTGCCAGCAGTGAAAGGGCGGGACTTAATGCCTACGAGCAGTACTTC,CASSERAGLNAYEQYF
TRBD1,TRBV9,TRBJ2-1,TGTGCCAGCAGCGACGACAGGGGCGCCTACAATGAGCAGTTCTTC,CASSDDRGAYNEQFF
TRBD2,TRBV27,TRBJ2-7,TGTGCCAGCAGTTTATTAGCGGGAGGGACCTACGAGCAGTACTTC,CASSLLAGGTYEQYF
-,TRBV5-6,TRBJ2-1,TGTGCCAGCAGCCCCCCACGGGGGAATGAGCAGTTCTTC,CASSPPRGNEQFF